Following are 28 T cell receptor beta chains from one sample sequenced in a study of Ad26.COV2.S vaccination and SARS-CoV-2 variants. The assay was immunoSEQ multiplex PCR, and TCRdb's table has in-frame clones only and misses some. This table holds under 95,000 clones, about four fifths found once. The sample consisted of peripheral blood, taken after recovery from COVID-19. The receptors derive from a human donor who had recovered from COVID-19.

This chain uses TRBV5-1 with TRBJ2-7; perhaps TRBD1 as D (6 bases). Deletions cut 7 bases from V and 3 bases from J, with 11 bases between. CDR3 length equals 12 residues. Germline V gene sequence: CDR1 SGHRS, CDR2 YFSETQ. The CDR3 nucleotides are TGCGCCAGCGGGGGCGGGCGCTACGAGCAGTACTTC. It is translated as CASGGGRYEQYF. The complete variable domain, with remaining parts taken from reference TRBV5-1 and TRBJ2-7, reads KAGVTQTPRYLIKTRGQQVTLSCSPISGHRSVSWYQQTPGQGLQFLFEYFSETQRNKGNFPGRFSGRQFSNSRSEMNVSTLELGDSALYLCASGGGRYEQYFGPGTRLTVT.

The V call is TRBV27, the J call TRBJ2-2; 8 bases line up with TRBD1. CDR1 and CDR2 from the germline V gene are MNHEY and SMNVEV (reference sequence). This CDR3 is built from 17 residues. V lost 4 bases and J lost 5; bases outside the gene matches: 12. DNA for the CDR3: TGTGCCAGCAGTTCCCCGGTGGTGACAGGGGTGACCGGGGAGCTGTTTTTT. Translated, it gives CASSSPVVTGVTGELFF.

The rearrangement joins TRBV7-3 to TRBJ2-7; TRBD1 matches at 8 bases. Per the germline V gene, CDR1 is SGHTA and CDR2 is FQGTGA. The V and J ends lost 3 bases and 7 bases, in that order; junction bases with no gene match: 11. The CDR3 has 15 amino acids. CDR3 in amino acids: CASSFSSDRTGEQYF. The CDR3 coding sequence is TGTGCCAGCAGCTTCAGTTCGGACCGGACAGGGGAGCAGTACTTC.

This chain joins TRBV10-3 and TRBJ1-1; D call uncertain. The CDR3 is 15 amino acids. Germline CDR1 reads ENHRY; CDR2 reads SYGVKD. V lost 3 bases to trimming and J lost 1 base, with 12 bases between them. CDR3 region: CAISDRGYGNTEAFF. In DNA form, the CDR3 reads TGTGCCATCAGTGATAGAGGGTACGGGAACACTGAAGCTTTCTTT.

This chain connects TRBV11-2 to TRBJ2-7; D ambiguous. Trimming pared 2 bases from V and 7 bases from J, leaving 6 bases between. Germline V CDR1 and CDR2: SGHAT, FQNNGV. The CDR3 is 11 amino acids. The CDR3 is CASSLIEEQYF. DNA for the CDR3: TGTGCCAGCAGCTTAATCGAGGAGCAGTACTTC.

This chain links TRBV4-2 with TRBJ2-7, with TRBD2 identical over 9 bases. V lost 0 bases to trimming and J lost 7 bases; unmatched junction nucleotides: 16. Germline V lookup: CDR1 LGHNA, CDR2 YNFKEQ. The CDR3 is 18 amino acids. This CDR3 reads CASSQDIFNVGGRVEQYF. CDR3 bases: TGTGCCAGCAGCCAAGATATTTTTAATGTAGGCGGGAGGGTTGAGCAGTACTTC.

This clone was observed a few times. The chain links TRBV27 to TRBJ1-6; D unresolved. Germline CDR1 MNHEY, CDR2 SMNVEV (reference sequence). The CDR3 contains 13 residues. V was shortened by 2 bases and J by 13 bases, with 12 bases between the two germline ends. CDR3 nucleotide sequence: TGTGCCAGCAGTTTAACCGTTCGGGCGCCCCTCCACTTT. It encodes CASSLTVRAPLHF.

This clone showed up just a few times. This rearrangement joins TRBV6-6 to TRBJ1-5; D gene uncertain. The CDR3 spans 14 residues. Looked up from germline, CDR1 is MNHNY and CDR2 is SVGAGI (reference sequence). Trimming removed 2 bases from V and 9 bases from J, with 14 bases in between. The CDR3 region is CASSYVEGFRPQHF. The CDR3 DNA reads TGTGCCAGCAGTTACGTGGAGGGTTTCAGGCCCCAGCATTTT.

The gene calls are TRBV28 and TRBJ2-4; 8 positions agree with TRBD1. This CDR3 has 16 residues. Germline V lookup: CDR1 MDHEN, CDR2 SYDVKM. J lost 3 bases, V lost 1 base, and 5 bases had no gene match. The CDR3 region has the DNA TGTGCCAGCAGTTTATTTTCCGGGACAGGCAAAAACATTCAGTACTTC. Translated, it gives CASSLFSGTGKNIQYF. The full variable domain, its missing parts supplied by reference TRBV28 and TRBJ2-4, is DVKVTQSSRYLVKRTGEKVFLECVQDMDHENMFWYRQDPGLGLRLIYFSYDVKMKEKGDIPEGYSVSREKKERFSLILESASTNQTSMYLCASSLFSGTGKNIQYFGAGTRLSVL.

This clone was picked up a small number of times. The J gene is TRBJ2-1, the V gene TRBV11-2; TRBD2 matches 11 bases. Trimming took 5 bases from V and 7 from J; bases not matched to a gene: 10. Germline V CDR1 and CDR2: SGHAT, FQNNGV. This CDR3 comprises 16 residues. CDR3 residues: CASSPPGLAAWNEQFF. DNA of the CDR3: TGTGCCAGCAGCCCGCCGGGACTAGCGGCGTGGAATGAGCAGTTCTTC.

The rearrangement joins TRBV25-1 to TRBJ2-7; D might be TRBD1 or TRBD2, each matching 5 bases. The CDR3 is made up of 11 amino acids. The V and J ends lost 4 bases and 8 bases respectively, with 9 bases between them. Germline CDR1 reads MGHDK; CDR2 reads SYGVNS. The CDR3 sequence: CASSGGRQQYF. CDR3 nucleotides: TGTGCCAGCAGTGGGGGACGCCAGCAGTACTTC.

This chain links TRBV19 with TRBJ2-1; 16 positions agree with TRBD2. Germline CDR1 and CDR2: LNHDA and SQIVND (reference sequence). The CDR3 loop spans 15 amino acids. Germline trimming cut 6 bases from V and 9 bases from J; bases unmatched to any gene: 5. This CDR3 reads CASRMGLAGGSEQFF. The CDR3 nucleotides read TGTGCCAGTAGAATGGGACTAGCGGGAGGGTCTGAGCAGTTCTTC.

V is TRBV7-8 and J is TRBJ2-1, with 9 nucleotides matching TRBD2. The length of the CDR3 is 18 residues. The germline V gene has CDR1 SGHVS and CDR2 FQNEAQ. V lost 2 bases to trimming and J lost 1 base; unmatched junction nucleotides: 9. The CDR3, as DNA: TGTGCCAGCAGCTTATCGTTTAGCGGGAGTTTTTCCTACAATGAGCAGTTCTTC. Its translation: CASSLSFSGSFSYNEQFF.

The chain joins TRBV28 to TRBJ1-4; 7 nucleotides line up with TRBD1. The CDR3 length is 18 residues. J gave up 0 bases and V 2 bases, and 9 bases lay outside the gene matches. Germline lookup yields CDR1 MDHEN and CDR2 SYDVKM. The CDR3 sequence: CASSLPTGQRSTNEKLFF. CDR3 DNA sequence: TGTGCCAGCAGTTTACCTACGGGACAGCGTTCAACTAATGAAAAACTGTTTTTT.

V and J are TRBV7-6 and TRBJ2-7; TRBD1 aligns across 9 bases. The CDR3 is 15 residues long. V trimming: 1 base; J trimming: 4 bases; junction bases outside the gene matches: 5. The germline CDR1 and CDR2 sequences are SGHVS and FNYEAQ. The CDR3 here is CASSLEGQGGYEQYF. The CDR3 DNA sequence: TGTGCCAGCAGCTTAGAGGGACAGGGTGGGTACGAGCAGTACTTC. The full variable domain, its missing parts supplied by reference TRBV7-6 and TRBJ2-7, is GAGVSQSPRYKVTKRGQDVALRCDPISGHVSLYWYRQALGQGPEFLTYFNYEAQQDKSGLPNDRFSAERPEGSISTLTIQRTEQRDSAMYRCASSLEGQGGYEQYFGPGTRLTVT.

The chain couples TRBV7-3 to TRBJ2-1, with 9 bases lining up with TRBD2. Germline lookup yields CDR1 SGHTA and CDR2 FQGTGA. The CDR3 has 13 amino acids. V gave up 4 bases and J gave up 7 bases; unmatched junction bases: 2. CDR3 region: CASSSGLANEQFF. The DNA of the CDR3 is TGTGCCAGCAGCTCCGGACTAGCGAATGAGCAGTTCTTC.

This chain uses TRBV9 with TRBJ2-5, with 11 bases matching TRBD2. This CDR3 spans 18 amino acids. Per the germline V gene, CDR1 is SGDLS and CDR2 is YYNGEE. With V trimmed by 6 bases and J by 1 base, 14 bases remained unmatched. CDR3 nucleotides: TGTGCCAGCACCCGTGGGACTAGCGGCAGCTGGTTCCAAGAGACCCAGTACTTC. Residues: CASTRGTSGSWFQETQYF.

The chain links TRBV10-3 to TRBJ1-5; D gene unclear. CDR3 length: 14 amino acids. Germline-derived CDR1 and CDR2 are ENHRY and SYGVKD. V lost 4 bases, J lost 0 bases, and 7 bases lay in between. CDR3 in amino acids: CAISVADSNQPQHF. The CDR3 DNA follows: TGTGCCATCAGTGTGGCAGATAGCAATCAGCCCCAGCATTTT.

The chain is built from TRBV6-2 or TRBV6-3 and TRBJ2-7; a weak D match, TRBD2 (7 bases). Trimming took off 0 bases at V and 2 bases at J, with 17 bases between the two ends. Per germline, CDR1 MNHEY and CDR2 SVGEGT. The length of the CDR3 is 17 residues. CDR3 sequence: CASSYSMSRGGAYEQYF. In nucleotides, the CDR3 is TGTGCCAGCAGTTACTCGATGTCGAGGGGGGGGGCCTACGAGCAGTACTTC.

A few counts support this clone. The V call is TRBV21-1, the J call TRBJ1-2. TRBV21-1 is assigned pseudogene status. This CDR3 spans 14 amino acids. The CDR3 DNA is TGTGCCAGCAGCCTCGGGTGGCCTAACTATGGCTACACCTTC. Its translation: CASSLGWPNYGYTF.

This chain links TRBV13 with TRBJ2-5; D perhaps matches TRBD2 (5 bases). The CDR3 spans 15 residues. From germline, CDR1 is PRHDT and CDR2 FYEKMQ (reference sequence). The ends were cut back, 4 bases at V and 2 bases at J, with 14 bases in the middle. CDR3 sequence: CASSSLGRGQETQYF. The DNA of the CDR3 is TGTGCCAGCAGCTCTCTTGGACGGGGACAAGAGACCCAGTACTTC.

The gene calls are TRBV13 and TRBJ2-5, with D perhaps matching TRBD1 (6 bases). V was shortened by 4 bases and J by 4 bases, with 16 bases between the two germline ends. CDR3 size: 15 residues. Germline CDR1 and CDR2: PRHDT and FYEKMQ (reference sequence). The CDR3 DNA is TGTGCCAGCAGCTCAGCCTGGACAGAAGGAGAGACCCAGTACTTC. The encoded protein is CASSSAWTEGETQYF.

This clone has just a few counts. This chain links TRBV7-9 with TRBJ1-5; tentatively, D is TRBD1 (6 bases). The germline gives CDR1 SEHNR, CDR2 FQNEAQ (reference sequence). This CDR3 is 17 amino acids long. Trimming removed 2 bases at V and 0 bases at J, with 14 bases between. The CDR3 DNA follows: TGTGCCAGCAGCTTAATCCCCAGGGGCCATAGCAATCAGCCCCAGCATTTT. It yields the protein CASSLIPRGHSNQPQHF.

V is TRBV19 and J is TRBJ1-1; 11 bases are shared with TRBD1. V lost 6 bases to trimming and J lost 4 bases; unmatched junction nucleotides: 7. The CDR3 loop spans 15 amino acids. Germline assignment: CDR1 LNHDA and CDR2 SQIVND (reference sequence). The CDR3 nucleotides read TGTGCCAGTAGAGCGGACAGGGGGCAGGGCACTGAAGCTTTCTTT. The encoded protein is CASRADRGQGTEAFF.

This chain connects TRBV29-1 to TRBJ2-5, with 8 bases aligning to TRBD2. Germline assignment: CDR1 SQVTM and CDR2 ANQGSEA. V shed 7 bases, J shed 5 bases, and the junction held 9 bases outside the gene matches. This CDR3 has 13 residues. CDR3 region: CSARLAQRETQYF. For the CDR3, the DNA is TGCAGCGCCCGACTAGCGCAAAGGGAGACCCAGTACTTC.

This chain connects TRBV27 to TRBJ2-7, with 10 bases aligning to TRBD1. This CDR3 is 15 amino acids long. Germline V gene data show CDR1 as MNHEY and CDR2 as SMNVEV (reference sequence). The V segment lost 3 bases and the J segment 3 bases; nucleotides outside the gene matches: 5. DNA for the CDR3: TGTGCCAGCAGTTTGTGGACAGGGGGGAACTACGAGCAGTACTTC. Translation: CASSLWTGGNYEQYF.

The CDR3 region is CASREPGQGVYGYTF. DNA for the CDR3: TGTGCCAGCAGGGAGCCGGGACAGGGTGTCTATGGCTACACCTTC. The chain uses TRBV6-5 and TRBJ1-2; 9 nucleotides agree with TRBD1. J lost 4 bases, V lost 6 bases, and 9 bases had no gene match. Germline V CDR1 and CDR2: MNHEY, SVGAGI. CDR3 length equals 15 residues.

In the case of this clone: This sample includes further DNA sequences coding for the same CDR3. This rearrangement joins TRBV10-2 to TRBJ1-1, with TRBD1 as a possible D gene (5 bases). Per the germline V gene, CDR1 is WSHSY and CDR2 is SAAADI. The CDR3 covers 12 residues. V shed 5 bases and J shed 5 bases, with 9 bases lying between them. CDR3 protein: CASSIRGTEAFF. DNA of the CDR3: TGCGCCAGCAGTATAAGGGGTACTGAAGCTTTCTTT.